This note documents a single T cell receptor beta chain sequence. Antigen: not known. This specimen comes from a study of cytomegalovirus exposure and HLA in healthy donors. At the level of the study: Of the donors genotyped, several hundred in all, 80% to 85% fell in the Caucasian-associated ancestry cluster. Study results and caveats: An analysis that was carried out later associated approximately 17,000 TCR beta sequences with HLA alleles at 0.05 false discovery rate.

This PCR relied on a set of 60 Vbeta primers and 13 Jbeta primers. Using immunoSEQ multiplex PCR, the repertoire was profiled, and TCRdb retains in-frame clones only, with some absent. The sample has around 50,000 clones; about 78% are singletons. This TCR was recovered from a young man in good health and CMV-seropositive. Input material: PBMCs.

As DNA, the CDR3 is TGCGCCAGCAGCCTAAAAACCAGGGTTGAGCAGTACTTC. The encoded protein is CASSLKTRVEQYF. The chain has TRBV5-1 and TRBJ2-7, with TRBD1 as a possible D gene (5 bases). The CDR3 runs to 13 residues. Germline V gives CDR1 SGHRS, CDR2 YFSETQ. With 4 bases removed from V and 7 bases from J, the gap between germline ends came to 15 bases. The entire variable domain, with the rest obtained from reference TRBV5-1 and TRBJ2-7, is as follows: KAGVTQTPRYLIKTRGQQVTLSCSPISGHRSVSWYQQTPGQGLQFLFEYFSETQRNKGNFPGRFSGRQFSNSRSEMNVSTLELGDSALYLCASSLKTRVEQYFGPGTRLTVT.